Below are 6 T cell receptor beta chains sequenced from a single sample in a study of T cells in Graves' hyperthyroidism and ophthalmopathy (dated 2019 in TCRdb). The library came from multiplex PCR. Sequencing was performed on an Illumina HiSeq 2000. The TCR beta CDR3 regions were amplified from RNA transcripts. The first round of RT-PCR for the TCR CDR3 was performed with the HTBI primer set and the Qiagen OneStep RT-PCR kit. TCRdb reanalyzed the raw reads on its own, using fastp at Q25 for trimming and MiXCR for clone calling, and kept in-frame beta chains. Each record represents a unique CDR3 protein, reported with the most common genes and DNA among its rows. For this sample there are approximately 300,000 distinct CDR3 sequences; about a sixth appear just once. The top ten hold around 58% of the sample. The sequenced material came from blood. These TCRs come from an older woman with Graves' ophthalmopathy.

There are a few counts of this clonotype. DNA for the CDR3: TGTGCCAGCAAACGGACTGCAGGCGCTAATCAGCCCCAGCATTTT. Translating it yields CASKRTAGANQPQHF. The chain uses TRBV27 and TRBJ1-5; no reliable D call. The CDR3 loop spans 15 amino acids. Trimming stripped 7 bases from V and 4 bases from J, with 17 bases between. The germline V gene encodes CDR1 MNHEY and CDR2 SMNVEV (reference sequence).

The genes are TRBV7-9 and TRBJ1-2; no clear D. Looked up from germline, CDR1 is SEHNR and CDR2 is FQNEAQ (reference sequence). Trimming took off 2 bases at V and 4 bases at J, with 17 bases between the two ends. This CDR3 has 16 amino acids. The CDR3 bases are TGTGCCAGCAGCTTATCTTTAGCCCACCAACTCTATGGCTACACCTTC. Amino acid sequence: CASSLSLAHQLYGYTF.

This clonotype appeared many times. The chain employs TRBV30 and TRBJ2-2; D is unclear. CDR3 length: 12 amino acids. V was clipped by 0 bases and J by 3 bases, with 2 bases between them. Germline V lookup: CDR1 GTSNPN, CDR2 SVGIG (reference sequence). The CDR3 region has the DNA TGTGCCTGGAGTGTCTACACCGGGGAGCTGTTTTTT. It specifies CAWSVYTGELFF.

This clonotype was found a few times. V gene TRBV5-8 combines with J gene TRBJ1-2; no definite D call. Trimming removed 0 bases at V and 6 bases at J, with 3 bases between. Germline V gene data show CDR1 as SGHTS and CDR2 as YDEGEE. CDR3 length equals 11 residues. In DNA form, the CDR3 reads TGTGCCAGCAGCTTGGTAGATGGCTACACCTTC. It codes for CASSLVDGYTF.

Comments on this clonotype: A clone one base away is much larger, so this may be a read error. The conserved phenylalanine or tryptophan is not found at the CDR3 terminus, so this likely reflects a read error. The DNA for the CDR3 is TGCAGTGCTAGAGAAAGTCTAGCCAAAAACATTCAGTACATC. This encodes CSARESLAKNIQYI. The rearrangement uses TRBV20-1 and TRBJ2-4, with D uncertain. This CDR3 contains 14 residues. The ends were cut back, 0 bases at V and 0 bases at J, with 6 bases in the middle. Germline CDR1 reads DFQATT; CDR2 reads SNEGSKA (reference sequence).

This clonotype has more than one count but fewer than ten. The chain uses TRBV27 and TRBJ1-2; TRBD1 is a possible D gene (5 bases). V dropped 1 base and J dropped 7 bases, with 16 bases sitting between them. The CDR3 consists of 15 residues. Germline V gene sequence: CDR1 MNHEY, CDR2 SMNVEV (reference sequence). The CDR3 spells CASSLLGLTGGGYTF. CDR3 in DNA: TGTGCCAGCAGTTTATTGGGGCTGACGGGGGGTGGCTACACCTTC.